Listed here are 15 T cell receptor beta chains from one sample, sequenced in a study of cytomegalovirus exposure and HLA in healthy donors. PCR amplification relied on 60 Vbeta primers (plus 13 Jbeta primers). Sequencing used immunoSEQ multiplex PCR; TCRdb keeps in-frame clones, though not all of them. In the table there are approximately 100,000 clones, about three quarters of which are singletons. Source material: PBMCs. These receptor sequences come from a man in his sixties in good health and CMV-seropositive.

V gene TRBV2 combines with J gene TRBJ1-2; D unclear. Trimming took off 3 bases at V and 1 base at J, with 9 bases between the two ends. This CDR3 is built from 14 residues. In germline, CDR1 is SNHLY, CDR2 FYNNEI. The CDR3 DNA sequence: TGTGCCAGCAGTGACCCGGGGTTTAACTATGGCTACACCTTC. Translation: CASSDPGFNYGYTF.

This chain connects TRBV7-2 to TRBJ1-1; no reliable D call. Germline assignment: CDR1 SGHTA and CDR2 FQGNSA. The CDR3 is 13 amino acids. Trimming took 2 bases from V and 0 from J, leaving 4 bases between them. The CDR3 sequence: CASSLLVNTEAFF. The CDR3 region has the DNA TGTGCCAGCAGCTTACTAGTGAACACTGAAGCTTTCTTT.

V is TRBV19 and J is TRBJ1-1; the D is unclear. Trimming stripped 1 base from V and 2 bases from J, with 5 bases between. Germline CDR1 is LNHDA and CDR2 is SQIVND (reference sequence). The CDR3 sequence is 13 residues long. CDR3 coding DNA: TGTGCCAGTAGTATAGCCCAAAACACTGAAGCTTTCTTT. Translated, it gives CASSIAQNTEAFF.

V gene TRBV14 combines with J gene TRBJ2-5; D is perhaps TRBD2 (6 bases). The assigned J gene may be wrong: the sequence end matches TRBJ2-7 better. CDR1 is SGHDN, CDR2 FVKESK, per germline. CDR3 length: 15 amino acids. The CDR3 DNA sequence: TGTGCCAGCAGCCAAGTCTGGGGACTCCCAAACGAGCAGTACTTC. Amino acid sequence: CASSQVWGLPNEQYF.

The V call is TRBV5-1, the J call TRBJ2-2, with 7 bases identical to TRBD2. CDR1 is SGHRS and CDR2 is YFSETQ in the germline V gene. V shed 4 bases and J 4 bases; nucleotides not matched to a gene: 10. This CDR3 is built from 16 residues. The CDR3 DNA is TGCGCCAGCAGCCTGGGTCGCGGGGGACCCACCGGGGAGCTGTTTTTT. Translating gives CASSLGRGGPTGELFF.

The rearrangement links TRBV5-6 to TRBJ2-2; D is unresolved. Trimming took off 0 bases at V and 6 bases at J, with 3 bases between the two ends. CDR3 length equals 12 residues. CDR1 SGHDT and CDR2 YYEEEE come from the germline V gene. The CDR3 loop reads CASSLAAGELFF. The DNA of the CDR3 is TGTGCCAGCAGCTTGGCAGCCGGGGAGCTGTTTTTT.

The chain is built from TRBV18 and TRBJ2-4; no reliable D call. V lost 4 bases and J 7 bases, leaving 11 bases between the germline ends. This CDR3 contains 13 residues. Germline assignment: CDR1 KGHSH and CDR2 LQKENI. CDR3 bases: TGTGCCAGCTCACGAACCGAGAGGAACATTCAGTACTTC. Protein product: CASSRTERNIQYF.

The rearrangement uses TRBV4-1 and TRBJ2-2, with a tentative D call TRBD2 (6 bases). The CDR3 sequence is 18 residues long. V was pared by 1 base and J by 0 bases, with 15 bases between. Germline CDR1 reads MGHRA; CDR2 reads YSYEKL. The CDR3 protein is CASSQARGGRTNTGELFF. The CDR3 coding sequence is TGCGCCAGCAGCCAAGCCCGGGGAGGCAGGACGAACACCGGGGAGCTGTTTTTT.

This clone was picked up a small number of times. V gene TRBV29-1 combines with J gene TRBJ2-7, with D hard to call. Germline V gives CDR1 SQVTM, CDR2 ANQGSEA. The CDR3 sequence is 11 residues long. V was cut by 7 bases and J by 7 bases, with 14 bases left in between. CDR3 in DNA: TGCAGCGCTCGTCAAACTCAAGAGCAGTACTTC. Its translation: CSARQTQEQYF.

This clone is deemed large. The rearrangement joins TRBV4-3 to TRBJ1-2, with unresolved D. Germline lookup yields CDR1 LGHNA and CDR2 YSLEER. V shed 0 bases and J shed 3 bases, with 11 bases lying between them. This CDR3 is built from 15 residues. The CDR3 here is CASSQDGSRDYGYTF. The CDR3, as DNA: TGCGCCAGCAGCCAAGATGGAAGTCGGGACTATGGCTACACCTTC.

This chain uses TRBV28 with TRBJ2-5; D perhaps matches TRBD1 (6 bases). This CDR3 has 12 amino acids. Per germline, CDR1 MDHEN and CDR2 SYDVKM. The ends were cut back, 5 bases at V and 13 bases at J, with 17 bases in the middle. The chain's CDR3 is CASSIQGAALYF. CDR3 in DNA: TGTGCCAGCAGTATACAGGGTGCGGCTTTGTACTTC.

This clone was found once. This chain joins TRBV5-4 and TRBJ2-3; possibly TRBD2 for D (6 bases). Germline V CDR1 and CDR2: SGHNT, YYREEE (reference sequence). Trimming removed 4 bases at V and 4 bases at J, with 19 bases between. The CDR3 is made up of 16 amino acids. CDR3 region: CASSPPGRLASDTQYF. The CDR3, as DNA: TGTGCCAGCAGCCCCCCGGGTAGGCTAGCGTCAGATACGCAGTATTTT. Combining the CDR3 with reference TRBV5-4 and TRBJ2-3 gives the whole variable domain ETGVTQSPTHLIKTRGQQVTLRCSSQSGHNTVSWYQQALGQGPQFIFQYYREEENGRGNFPPRFSGLQFPNYSSELNVNALELDDSALYLCASSPPGRLASDTQYFGPGTRLTVL.

The gene calls are TRBV4-2 and TRBJ1-1; no reliable D call. V lost 4 bases and J 5 bases, leaving 17 bases between the germline ends. This CDR3 region has 15 residues. Looked up from germline, CDR1 is LGHNA and CDR2 is YNFKEQ. CDR3: CASSLPGVSGTEAFF. The CDR3 DNA is TGTGCCAGCAGCCTACCTGGGGTCAGCGGAACTGAAGCTTTCTTT.

The chain uses TRBV6-5 and TRBJ2-3; 8 bases line up with TRBD2. Germline CDR1 is MNHEY and CDR2 is SVGAGI. V dropped 7 bases and J dropped 6; count of bases not matched to a gene: 9. The CDR3 extends over 14 amino acids. The CDR3 loop reads CASTDFGRDDTQYF. As DNA, the CDR3 is TGTGCCAGCACTGATTTCGGGAGGGACGATACGCAGTATTTT.

V usage is TRBV7-9 and J usage is TRBJ2-7; D uncertain. Between the trimmed V and J ends, which lost 5 bases and 0 bases, there was a span of 8 bases. The CDR3 spans 13 residues. CDR1 SEHNR and CDR2 FQNEAQ come from the germline V gene (reference sequence). CDR3 coding DNA: TGTGCCAGCAGCCAGTCAAGCTCCTACGAGCAGTACTTC. It codes for CASSQSSSYEQYF.